In this sample, the clone carrying this T cell receptor (beta chain) turned up a few times. Its antigen is not identified. This may be a read error, as it is one base from a much larger clone. This sample was taken from a study of response to subunit inactivated influenza vaccine. Overall study findings and caveats: New T cells are recruited in small numbers by each seasonal influenza vaccination, according to the authors' suggestion.

TCRdb itself ran the RT-PCR reads through MiXCR, one entry per CDR3 protein. The sample holds some 500,000 distinct CDR3 sequences, roughly 23% seen once. The receptor was derived from a man aged 50 to 60 who received an inactivated influenza vaccine. The sequenced sample was CD4+ T cells sorted from PBMCs, obtained more than 4 days after vaccination.

The CDR3 bases are TGTGCCAGCAGCTCAGACATGAACACTGAAGCTTTCTTT. This translates into CASSSDMNTEAFF. This chain joins TRBV7-2 and TRBJ1-1; the D is unclear. Trimming cost V 4 bases and J 0 bases, with 6 bases left between them. Germline-derived CDR1 and CDR2 are SGHTA and FQGNSA. CDR3 length equals 13 residues.